This T cell receptor beta chain originates from a study of cytomegalovirus exposure and HLA in healthy donors listed by TCRdb under 2017. As for the study more broadly: An earlier analysis of approximately 590 of the donors reported roughly 300 Gb of sequence data and around 120 million unique TCR beta sequences from about 179 million T cells. All discovery cohort repertoires had been generated on a single sequencing platform. Among roughly 400 genotyped donors of the cohort, an average of roughly 230,000 unique TCR beta nucleotide sequences was sequenced per donor, of which roughly 17% were non-productive. The aim of the study was to test whether cataloging public T cell receptors could identify signatures of past pathogen exposure. The later analysis used no new phenotypic data to find candidate immune exposures, relying instead on TCR beta sequences and their occurrence across donors. An earlier analysis of around 540 of the donors applied high-throughput TCR beta sequencing to assess whether each TCR beta V gene segment acted as functional or pseudogenic. Alongside the repertoire data, information on donor age, sex, ethnicity and CMV serostatus was compiled. A later genetic analysis used genome-wide SNP genotypes for about 60% of the roughly 700 donors, treating that subset as a discovery cohort. The study used immunosequencing to profile the T cell repertoires of more than 650 subjects and linked those repertoires to cytomegalovirus serostatus. Typing coverage differed by locus: A, B, C, DRB1 and DQB1 were typed in roughly 629-630 donors, DQA1 in around 500, DPA1 in approximately 600, and DPB1 in approximately 450. The genetic ancestry cluster associated with self-reported Caucasian donors included 81% of the 398 genotyped donors. Four or five DR-DQ haplotypes were handled as single units for association and clustering because linkage in the cohort was strong. An early release that covered about 640 HLA-typed donors contained approximately 290 gigabases of sequencing data and 80 million or so unique TCR sequences. To predict cytomegalovirus infection status, the study combined high-throughput TCR immunosequencing, statistical association of individual TCRs with disease status, and machine learning. A separate validation cohort of approximately 120 different subjects was used in addition to the roughly 700-subject first cohort. Class I and class II HLA loci were covered by the typing at four-digit resolution. To study patterns of TCR occurrence, a later analysis re-analyzed previously published TCR beta repertoires from several hundred donors and added high-resolution HLA genotyping. Points the paper makes about the study in general: Correlated functional status among segregating V segments might be attributable to linkage disequilibrium, but an unknown experimental factor could not be ruled out. While some public TCRs were present in many individuals, most TCR sequences turned up only very rarely across donors. Cytomegalovirus status was reported to be diagnosed by the classifier with high specificity and sensitivity in both the original and validation cohorts. When HLA alleles, especially DR and DQ, strongly co-occurred, attributing TCR associations to individual alleles was difficult. The cohort was sequenced for TCR beta chains only, and without alpha or paired-chain data the features that could be detected were limited. Several of the top co-occurrence clusters appeared to be linked to parvovirus B19, influenza, CMV and Epstein-Barr virus, according to a later analysis. In a later analysis, the rate of TCR association differed among HLA loci, with DRB1 alleles having the most associated TCRs and HLA-C alleles having the fewest. An association between a missense DCLRE1C variant and V-gene and J-gene trimming of TCR beta chains was found in a later genetic analysis and replicated in an independent cohort. A later genetic analysis reported fewer N-insertions in productive TCRs among donors in an Asian-associated ancestry cluster than the approximately 700-donor mean. According to the authors, the approach could potentially be generalized to other disease states and immunological phenotypes. The study gave a list of under 200 TCR beta chains associated with cytomegalovirus. Because HLA typing was unavailable for some donors at each locus, only the typed subset was used in association tests. The presence/absence analyses assumed that sequencing depth was roughly uniform across donors, and that assumption may not be true. A later analysis associated around 16,000 TCR beta sequences with specific HLA alleles at a false discovery rate of 0.05. In a later analysis, HLA-associated TCR beta chains showed more clonal expansion and lower generation probabilities than non-associated chains that were equally common. The 87-base-pair reads could not distinguish some IMGT-functional V segments, including TRBV6-2 and TRBV6-3, so those segments were excluded. A later analysis found that most CMV-associated TCR beta chains appeared HLA-restricted, with HLA associations seemingly driven largely by CMV exposure. In an earlier analysis of some 550 of the donors, most TCR beta V segments were observed in productive rearrangements about 87% or about 30% of the time, broadly matching IMGT annotations. Because counts were too low, seventeen rarely observed V segments, including chromosome 9 orphons, were excluded from the earlier analysis of under 650 of the donors. A further reported finding was that TCR beta sequences accurately predicted the HLA-A and HLA-B alleles for most subjects in the first cohort. The sequencing pipeline was judged likely to have produced a cluster of highly shared sequence variants as a technical artifact. For the cohort, immune exposure information was limited to CMV serostatus. In vitro tests confirmed that a few of the cytomegalovirus-associated TCR beta chains recognize cytomegalovirus antigens.

In total, roughly 670 healthy bone marrow donors made up the cohort. At the time of sampling, all cohort members were nominally healthy, though unrecorded immune exposures were likely present. The donor tested CMV seropositive and was one of the 289 seropositive cohort members. Each donor provided a peripheral blood sample, and peripheral blood mononuclear cells were used for TCR beta sequencing. Genomic DNA was extracted from the blood cell samples with the Qiagen DNeasy Blood Extraction Kit. The CDR3, cysteine through phenylalanine, is 23 amino acids long. Here the CDR3 DNA is all that survives: 69 bases in frame from base 1. The germline V gene encodes CDR1 SGHRS and CDR2 YFSETQ. The V end gives up 3 bases and the J end 0 bases, leaving 27 bases in the junction not matched to a gene. Library preparation employed the immunoSEQ multiplex PCR assay. A mixture of 60 forward primers for TCR Vbeta segments and 13 reverse primers for TCR Jbeta segments was used in the multiplex PCR. A multiplex PCR assay on genomic DNA amplified the CDR3 region of rearranged TCR beta genes. On the Illumina HiSeq System, the amplified TCR beta libraries were sequenced as 87-base-pair reads. The original methods were these. Across the 640 or so repertoires, a later analysis counted about 81 million unique TCR beta chains, 9 million to 14 million of which were shared by at least two donors. Raw reads were error-corrected and collapsed into unique sequences with a nearest-neighbor algorithm that merged closely related sequences to remove PCR and sequencing errors. To assign V, D and J gene segments, CDR3 sequences were aligned to IMGT reference sequences. For a sequence to be retained, a match of at least six nucleotides was required to both a V gene segment and a J gene segment. A rearrangement counted as productive if the CDR3 had no stop codons and remained in frame with V and J, and every other rearrangement counted as non-productive. Following IMGT convention, CDR3 was defined as the stretch from the second conserved V-encoded cysteine to the conserved J-encoded phenylalanine. The earlier analysis of 587 of the donors excluded any sequence lacking an unambiguous match to a single V gene segment. An earlier analysis of a few hundred of the donors called V segments functional above 56.7% productive rearrangements and segregating when the between-donor standard deviation exceeded 5%. To diagnose cytomegalovirus status from the catalog of TCR beta chain sequences, a statistical classification framework was built. A later analysis assigned V and J genes by comparing TCR nucleotide sequences with IMGT/GENE-DB human TR gene sequences. In a later analysis, CDR3 sequences and most-parsimonious VDJ recombination scenarios were assigned using the TCRdist pipeline. In a later analysis, each TCR beta chain was defined by its CDR3 amino acid sequence together with its V-gene family, and reads lacking a unique V-gene family were excluded. A later analysis removed over 500 highly shared, low-generation-probability nucleotide sequences to deal with suspected cross-contamination and a sequencing artifact. For each public chain, a later analysis derived a clonal expansion index from normalized ranks of inferred template counts within each repertoire. In a later analysis, generation probabilities were computed using a VDJ recombination model fitted to out-of-frame rearrangements, and the results were checked against IGoR. In a later analysis, hypergeometric tests were used to score TCR-TCR, TCR-HLA and TCR-CMV co-occurrence, with a repertoire-size bias correction applied to TCR pairs. False discovery rates were estimated in a later analysis by permuting HLA or CMV assignments 20 times. A later analysis grouped co-occurring TCRs with DBSCAN, adding TCRdist sequence similarity when clustering within HLA-allele-positive subsets. For co-occurrence clustering, repertoires with fewer than 30,000 or more than 120,000 public chains were excluded, along with roughly five repertoires with anomalous nucleotide sharing. TCRdb carries this immuneACCESS record with in-frame sequences only. Its versions omit some clonotypes, under half of them owing to an unresolved V gene in the studies checked, with the rest unexplained. V and J calls and clone size are copied from that table; D and trimming were computed from the DNA. Counted in this sample were about 150,000 clones; around two thirds of them appeared once. The ten largest make up 10% of the sample.

A word on this clone: Its binding antigen is unknown. No per-base quality is available; no much larger clone lies one base away.

The TCR was taken from a man aged 25-45 years in good health and CMV-seropositive. The rearranged segments are TRBV5-1 and TRBJ2-7, and 10 junctional nucleotides match TRBD2. Source material: PBMCs. The nucleotide sequence reads as follows: TGCGCCAGCAGCTCGCGCTCGCCACCGGAGCGGGAGGGCCGTAGTTTACTCTCCTACGAGCAGTACTTC. Its translation reads: CASSSRSPPEREGRSLLSYEQYF.